This is a list of T cell receptor beta chains from one sample in a study of CD8 T cells in ankylosing spondylitis. TCRdb redid the calling of the 5' RACE reads with MiXCR, one entry per CDR3 protein. The table lists about 540,000 distinct CDR3 sequences, about 13% of them singletons. Specimen: blood, either unsorted or a sorted T cell fraction (not recorded which). The receptors come from a male donor with ankylosing spondylitis. The CDR3 runs from the conserved cysteine through the conserved F or W. The D gene is left open where the match is weak. Clone size is given for some rows only: seen once, a few or many times, or a class if the clone is expanded.

few	TRBJ2-1	TRBV4-2	TRBD2	CASSQDGPSGFYNEQFF	TGTGCCAGCAGCCAAGATGGCCCTAGCGGTTTCTACAATGAGCAGTTCTTC
NA	TRBJ2-3	TRBV29-1	TRBD2	CSVGKAGASDTQYF	TGCAGCGTTGGTAAAGCGGGAGCGTCCGATACGCAGTATTTT
many	TRBJ2-5	TRBV5-1	NA	CASSFGIGETQYF	TGCGCCAGCAGCTTCGGAATCGGAGAGACCCAGTACTTC
many	TRBJ2-1	TRBV11-3	TRBD2	CASSSSGRSYNEQFF	TGTGCCAGCAGCTCAAGCGGGAGATCCTACAATGAGCAGTTCTTC
many	TRBJ1-5	TRBV29-1	NA	CSVGSGENGPQHF	TGCAGCGTGGGATCCGGGGAGAACGGGCCCCAGCATTTT
NA	TRBJ1-5	TRBV6-1	NA	CASSPGTQSNQPQHF	TGTGCCAGCAGCCCCGGGACGCAAAGCAATCAGCCCCAGCATTTT
few	TRBJ1-6	TRBV20-1	TRBD1	CSAVRTGTNSPLHF	TGCAGTGCTGTAAGGACAGGGACGAATTCACCCCTCCACTTT
NA	TRBJ2-2	TRBV6-5	NA	CASSYSWGDGELFF	TGTGCCAGCAGTTACTCGTGGGGAGACGGGGAGCTGTTTTTT
NA	TRBJ2-5	TRBV10-3	NA	CAISAQGETQYF	TGTGCCATCAGTGCCCAGGGAGAGACCCAGTACTTC
many	TRBJ1-4	TRBV10-3	NA	CAISAGSGRTNEKLFF	TGTGCCATCAGTGCGGGAAGCGGTCGCACTAATGAAAAACTGTTTTTT
NA	TRBJ2-3	TRBV6-1	NA	CASSLTGPWSTDTQYF	TGTGCCAGCAGTCTGACCGGGCCCTGGAGCACAGATACGCAGTATTTT
NA	TRBJ1-6	TRBV30	NA	CAWSELNNSPLHF	TGTGCCTGGAGTGAACTGAATAATTCACCCCTCCACTTT
many	TRBJ2-7	TRBV6-1	NA	CASSPRGREKNEQYF	TGTGCCAGCAGCCCGAGGGGGCGGGAGAAGAACGAGCAGTACTTC
few	TRBJ2-1	TRBV5-4	TRBD1	CASRLRTGYNEQFF	TGTGCCAGCAGACTCCGGACAGGGTACAATGAGCAGTTCTTC
many	TRBJ1-1	TRBV5-1	TRBD1	CASSPDRANTEAFF	TGCGCCAGCAGCCCGGACAGGGCGAACACTGAAGCTTTCTTT
NA	TRBJ1-6	TRBV11-2	TRBD1	CASSRTTGEVTYNSPLHF	TGTGCCAGCAGCCGAACAACAGGGGAGGTCACCTATAATTCACCCCTCCACTTT
NA	TRBJ2-7	TRBV15	NA	CATSRGELLSYEQYF	TGTGCCACCAGCAGAGGGGAGTTACTTTCCTACGAGCAGTACTTC
NA	TRBJ2-1	TRBV7-2	TRBD2	CASSLERETYNEQFF	TGTGCCAGCAGCTTAGAGCGGGAGACCTACAATGAGCAGTTCTTC
NA	TRBJ2-6	TRBV20-1	NA	CSARNPHVRLSGANVLTF	TGCAGTGCTAGAAATCCCCACGTCCGATTATCTGGGGCCAACGTCCTGACTTTC
NA	TRBJ2-1	TRBV20-1	NA	CSARVGAGVRNEQFF	TGCAGTGCTAGAGTCGGAGCGGGCGTGCGAAATGAGCAGTTCTTC
many	TRBJ2-5	TRBV29-1	TRBD1	CGQGQSDQETQYF	TGCGGCCAGGGACAGTCAGACCAAGAGACCCAGTACTTC
NA	TRBJ1-1	TRBV6-1	NA	CASSRWGGVFTEAFF	TGTGCCAGCTCTAGGTGGGGGGGAGTTTTCACTGAAGCTTTCTTT
once	TRBJ1-3	TRBV9	NA	CASSPQQTGNTIYF	TGTGCCAGCAGCCCCCAGCAAACTGGAAACACCATATATTTT
NA	TRBJ1-2	TRBV7-2	NA	CASSLPSGVGTGGYTF	TGTGCCAGCAGCTTACCCTCGGGGGTGGGAACGGGTGGCTACACCTTC
few	TRBJ1-6	TRBV4-2	NA	CASSQEVSGQGYNSPLHF	TGTGCCAGCAGCCAAGAGGTTTCGGGGCAGGGGTATAATTCACCCCTCCACTTT
NA	TRBJ2-1	TRBV9	NA	CASSVATQARRNEQFF	TGTGCCAGCAGCGTAGCGACGCAGGCTCGGCGCAATGAGCAGTTCTTC
NA	TRBJ2-7	TRBV7-9	NA	CASSLSEGVSYEQYF	TGTGCCAGCAGCTTAAGCGAGGGAGTCTCCTACGAGCAGTACTTC
once	TRBJ2-1	TRBV20-1	NA	CSAYGELEYNEQFF	TGCAGTGCTTATGGGGAACTAGAATACAATGAGCAGTTCTTC
many	TRBJ1-4	TRBV5-6	NA	CASRREGREKLFF	TGTGCCAGCAGACGGGAGGGACGTGAAAAACTGTTTTTT
many	TRBJ2-3	TRBV9	NA	CASSASRTDTQYF	TGTGCCAGCAGCGCTAGCAGGACAGATACGCAGTATTTT
few	TRBJ2-5	TRBV15	NA	CATSSSSRYQETQYF	TGTGCCACCAGCAGTTCTTCCAGGTACCAAGAGACCCAGTACTTC
NA	TRBJ2-1	TRBV29-1	NA	CSVVVDLEQFF	TGCAGCGTTGTGGTCGATCTTGAGCAGTTCTTC
many	TRBJ2-3	TRBV10-3	TRBD2	CAISERAGVEDTQYF	TGTGCCATCAGTGAGAGGGCGGGAGTAGAAGATACGCAGTATTTT
few	TRBJ2-1	TRBV10-1	TRBD2	CASGGSMTGNEQFF	TGCGCCAGCGGCGGGAGTATGACCGGCAATGAGCAGTTCTTC
few	TRBJ2-3	TRBV20-1	NA	CSARPQLGYTDTQYF	TGCAGTGCTAGACCCCAACTAGGCTACACAGATACGCAGTATTTT
few	TRBJ2-3	TRBV5-1	NA	CASSLAGTRVADTQYF	TGCGCCAGCAGCTTGGCCGGGACCAGGGTGGCAGATACGCAGTATTTT
few	TRBJ2-2	TRBV5-1	NA	CASSSREAGELFF	TGCGCCAGCAGCTCAAGGGAGGCCGGGGAGCTGTTTTTT
few	TRBJ2-1	TRBV5-1	TRBD1	CASSGQGHYNEQFF	TGCGCCAGCAGCGGACAGGGGCACTACAATGAGCAGTTCTTC
few	TRBJ2-1	TRBV20-1	NA	CSAHPRGPEQFF	TGCAGTGCTCACCCAAGAGGGCCCGAGCAGTTCTTC
many	TRBJ2-4	TRBV12-3/TRBV12-4	TRBD1	CASSLRQGKNIQYF	TGTGCCAGCAGTCTCAGACAGGGAAAAAACATTCAGTACTTC